The subject of this entry is one T cell receptor beta chain. Its specificity is unknown. This entry belongs to a study of Ad26.COV2.S vaccination and SARS-CoV-2 variants. As to treatment: some 20 received Ad26.COV2.S at low or high dose, single or two shots; about 5 received placebo; per-sample allocation not given. The samples were gathered on day 63 after the first injection of vaccine or placebo. Study-level findings and limits: TCR breadth and depth estimates may have understated total T cell responses. Ad26.COV2.S recipients had broader spike-specific TCRs (P = 0.0014).

Using immunoSEQ multiplex PCR, the repertoire was profiled, and TCRdb retains in-frame clones only, with some absent. The sample holds approximately 350,000 clones, more than 75% seen once. Germline values: CDR1 SGHTA, CDR2 FQGNSA. The length of the CDR3 is 15 residues. V dropped 2 bases and J dropped 4 bases, with 14 bases sitting between them. Sequencing used peripheral blood, obtained in a trial of Ad26.COV2.S vaccine versus placebo. V and J are TRBV7-2 and TRBJ2-5; D is uncertain. The receptor's source is a person between 18 and 65 years old who received the Ad26.COV2.S COVID-19 vaccine or a placebo. The CDR3 is CASSLSVRSPETQYF. The CDR3 DNA is TGTGCCAGCAGCTTAAGCGTTCGCAGCCCAGAGACCCAGTACTTC. The whole variable domain, remainder taken from reference TRBV7-2 and TRBJ2-5, is GAGVSQSPSNKVTEKGKDVELRCDPISGHTALYWYRQSLGQGLEFLIYFQGNSAPDKSGLPSDRFSAERTGGSVSTLTIQRTQQEDSAVYLCASSLSVRSPETQYFGPGTRLLVL.